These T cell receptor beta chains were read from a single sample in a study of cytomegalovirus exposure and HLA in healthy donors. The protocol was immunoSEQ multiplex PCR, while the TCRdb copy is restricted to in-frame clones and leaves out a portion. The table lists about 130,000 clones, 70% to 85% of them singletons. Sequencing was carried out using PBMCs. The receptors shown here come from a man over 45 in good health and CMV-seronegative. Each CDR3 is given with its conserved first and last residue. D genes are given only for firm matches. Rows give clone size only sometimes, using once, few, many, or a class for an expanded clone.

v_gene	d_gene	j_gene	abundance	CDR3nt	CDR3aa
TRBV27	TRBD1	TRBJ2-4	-	TGTGCCAGCAGTTCCCCGCTGACAGGGGCCAAAAACATTCAGTACTTC	CASSSPLTGAKNIQYF
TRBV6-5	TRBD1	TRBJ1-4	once	TGTGCCAGCAGTTACGCAAGGGACAGGGGTCTTGAAAAACTGTTTTTT	CASSYARDRGLEKLFF
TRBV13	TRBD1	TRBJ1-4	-	TGTGCCAGCAGATTGAGGGGGCCGAATGAAAAACTGTTTTTT	CASRLRGPNEKLFF
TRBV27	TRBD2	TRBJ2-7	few	TGTGCCAGCAGCCCACTAGCGGGGGAAGTGTACGAGCAGTACTTC	CASSPLAGEVYEQYF
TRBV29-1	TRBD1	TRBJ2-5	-	TGCAGCGTAACACCGGGACAGACACCGCGAGAGACCCAGTACTTC	CSVTPGQTPRETQYF
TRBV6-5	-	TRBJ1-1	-	TGTGCCAGCAGTTACGAGCTGAACACTGAAGCTTTCTTT	CASSYELNTEAFF
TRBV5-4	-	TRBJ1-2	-	TGTGCCAGCAGCTTGGATGAGAACTATGGCTACACCTTC	CASSLDENYGYTF
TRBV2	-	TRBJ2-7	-	TGTGCCAGCAGTGAGATCGCGACAGCCTTTGGTCGGCAGTACTTC	CASSEIATAFGRQYF
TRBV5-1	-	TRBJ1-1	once	TGCGCCAGCAGCTTGGATGTAGACACTGAAGCTTTCTTT	CASSLDVDTEAFF
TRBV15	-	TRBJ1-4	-	TGTGCCACCAGCAGGAGGGGGGGTGAAAAACTGTTTTTT	CATSRRGGEKLFF
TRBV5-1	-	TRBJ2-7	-	TGCGCCAGCAGCTTGGAGGGGAGGCTCTACGAGCAGTACTTC	CASSLEGRLYEQYF
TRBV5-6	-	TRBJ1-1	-	TGTGCCAGCAGCCTCTCTACAGGGACCGGGGCGGATGAAGCTTTCTTT	CASSLSTGTGADEAFF
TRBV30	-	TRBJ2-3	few	TGTGCCTGGAGTGCCACAGGGTCAGATACGCAGTATTTT	CAWSATGSDTQYF
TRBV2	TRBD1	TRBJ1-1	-	TGTGCCAACGGTCAGGGGGTCGGCACTGAAGCTTTCTTT	CANGQGVGTEAFF